In its sample, the clone carrying this T cell receptor (beta chain) was seen many times. Antigen unknown. The data are from a study of Graves' ophthalmopathy and Graves' hyperthyroidism. The study amplified TCR beta CDR3 regions using RNA transcripts. HTBI-primed RT-PCR formed the first round, and a multiplex PCR formed the second. TCRdb re-analysed the multiplex PCR reads in MiXCR, keeping a single row per CDR3 protein. The sample comprises a few hundred thousand distinct CDR3 sequences, about a sixth of which are singletons, and 2% to 3% rests with the top ten. Germline V lookup: CDR1 SGHKS, CDR2 YYEKEE (reference sequence). This CDR3 contains 15 residues. Trimming pared 2 bases from V and 0 bases from J, leaving 9 bases between. General observations from the study: Ophthalmopathy versus stable hyperthyroidism: 13-signature model gave 87.88% sensitivity, less than 83% specificity.

V and J are TRBV5-5 and TRBJ1-3, with D perhaps matching TRBD1 (5 bases). Sequencing was done on a sample of peripheral blood. The TCR sequence derives from an adult woman with stable Graves' hyperthyroidism. The CDR3 region has the DNA TGTGCCAGCAGCTTTGGGGACTCCTCTGGAAACACCATATATTTT. It translates to CASSFGDSSGNTIYF.